Following are 30 T cell receptor beta chains from one sample sequenced in a study of cytomegalovirus exposure and HLA in healthy donors. The PCR contained 60 Vbeta and 13 Jbeta primers. Only in-frame clones appear in the TCRdb table, and some are missing; sequencing was by immunoSEQ multiplex PCR. The sample includes over 100,000 clones, roughly three fifths of them seen just once. The sample comprised PBMCs. All receptors derive from a man aged 35-49 years in good health and CMV-seropositive.

The chain employs TRBV5-4 and TRBJ2-7; 11 nucleotides match TRBD2. Looked up from germline, CDR1 is SGHNT and CDR2 is YYREEE (reference sequence). This CDR3 contains 15 residues. Trimming removed 4 bases from V and 4 bases from J; junction bases left unmatched: 7. CDR3 DNA sequence: TGTGCCAGCAGCCCGGGACTAGCGGAAATATACGAGCAGTACTTC. This encodes CASSPGLAEIYEQYF.

This rearrangement joins TRBV9 to TRBJ2-7; D remains ambiguous. The CDR3 length is 12 residues. Trimming cost V 4 bases and J 1 base, with 6 bases left between them. CDR1 is SGDLS and CDR2 is YYNGEE in the germline V gene. CDR3 amino acids: CASSPPSYEQYF. The DNA of the CDR3 is TGTGCCAGCAGCCCCCCTTCCTACGAGCAGTACTTC.

The rearrangement joins TRBV7-9 to TRBJ2-3; 9 bases fit TRBD1. The V gene end was trimmed by 3 bases and the J gene end by 5 bases; junction bases not matched to a gene: 3. The CDR3 length is 14 residues. Per germline, CDR1 SEHNR and CDR2 FQNEAQ (reference sequence). CDR3 in amino acids: CASSLGQGLDTQYF. The CDR3 region has the DNA TGTGCCAGCAGCTTGGGACAGGGACTAGATACGCAGTATTTT.

The J gene is TRBJ1-2, the V gene TRBV5-6; D is uncertain. CDR1 and CDR2 from the germline V gene are SGHDT and YYEEEE. The length of the CDR3 is 14 residues. The ends were cut back, 0 bases at V and 2 bases at J, with 8 bases in the middle. CDR3 DNA sequence: TGTGCCAGCAGCTTGGGGAGAACCAACTATGGCTACACCTTC. It yields the protein CASSLGRTNYGYTF.

This clone was seen only a few times. The DNA for the CDR3 is TGTGCCAGCAGTACCGACAGGGTCCACAATGAGCAGTTCTTC. It is translated as CASSTDRVHNEQFF. The chain joins TRBV27 to TRBJ2-1; TRBD1 agrees at 7 bases. The CDR3 has 14 residues. V lost 5 bases and J lost 5; bases outside the gene matches: 6. Germline values: CDR1 MNHEY, CDR2 SMNVEV (reference sequence).

This clone has a handful of counts. The chain links TRBV6-1 to TRBJ1-5, with D possibly being TRBD1 (5 bases). The CDR3 is 13 residues long. CDR1 and CDR2 from the germline V gene are MNHNS and SASEGT. Trimming left V 4 bases short and J 5 bases short, with 9 bases between. DNA for the CDR3: TGTGCCAGCAGTGCGCAGGGCGATCAGCCCCAGCATTTT. This translates into CASSAQGDQPQHF.

The CDR3 region has the DNA TGTGCCAGCAGTAGGGCTAGCGGAGAAGAGACCCAGTACTTC. Translating it yields CASSRASGEETQYF. This sequence joins TRBV7-3 and TRBJ2-5; 7 bases fit TRBD2. J lost 3 bases, V lost 6 bases, and 7 bases had no gene match. CDR1 and CDR2 (germline): SGHTA, FQGTGA. The CDR3 length is 14 residues.

The chain carries TRBV9 and TRBJ2-2; TRBD2 matches at 7 bases. This CDR3 comprises 16 residues. V lost 2 bases and J lost 2; bases outside the gene matches: 6. Germline V gene sequence: CDR1 SGDLS, CDR2 YYNGEE. The DNA for the CDR3 is TGTGCCAGCAGCGTGCACCTAGCGGTAAACACCGGGGAGCTGTTTTTT. It translates to CASSVHLAVNTGELFF. Using reference TRBV9 and TRBJ2-2 for the parts outside the CDR3, the full variable domain is DSGVTQTPKHLITATGQRVTLRCSPRSGDLSVYWYQQSLDQGLQFLIQYYNGEERAKGNILERFSAQQFPDLHSELNLSSLELGDSALYFCASSVHLAVNTGELFFGEGSRLTVL.

The J gene is TRBJ1-1, the V gene TRBV7-9; D remains unclear. In germline, CDR1 is SEHNR, CDR2 FQNEAQ (reference sequence). The CDR3 sequence is 15 residues long. The V end lost 1 base, the J end lost 4 bases, and 13 bases lay between the germline ends. The CDR3 nucleotides are TGTGCCAGCAGCTTAGTCGAGGCTCTCGGCACTGAAGCTTTCTTT. It specifies CASSLVEALGTEAFF.

The V and J genes are TRBV4-1 and TRBJ2-3; 10 nucleotides align to TRBD1. After removal of 0 bases from V and 1 base from J, the junction contained 4 bases not matched to a gene. Germline CDR1 MGHRA, CDR2 YSYEKL. This CDR3 region has 17 residues. CDR3 sequence reads: CASSQEADRGGTDTQYF. CDR3 DNA sequence: TGCGCCAGCAGCCAAGAGGCGGACAGGGGGGGCACAGATACGCAGTATTTT.

The J gene is TRBJ2-2, the V gene TRBV4-1; possibly TRBD2 for D (6 bases). The V end was cut by 5 bases, the J end by 6 bases, with 16 bases between. CDR1 and CDR2 (germline): MGHRA, YSYEKL. This CDR3 region has 15 residues. The CDR3 loop reads CASSIGTSFSGELFF. CDR3 nucleotide sequence: TGCGCCAGCAGCATCGGGACTTCCTTTTCCGGGGAGCTGTTTTTT.

V usage is TRBV15 and J usage is TRBJ1-2; 7 bases match TRBD1. V lost 0 bases, J lost 4 bases, and 11 bases stayed unmatched. The CDR3 spans 17 residues. The germline V gene encodes CDR1 LNHNV and CDR2 YYDKDF (reference sequence). CDR3 residues: CATSRDLRGRGGYGYTF. The DNA of the CDR3 is TGTGCCACCAGCAGAGATTTGAGGGGGCGAGGTGGCTATGGCTACACCTTC.

The chain carries TRBV28 and TRBJ2-5, with TRBD2 matching 9 bases. The V segment lost 7 bases and the J segment 0 bases; nucleotides outside the gene matches: 6. This CDR3 comprises 15 residues. The germline gives CDR1 MDHEN, CDR2 SYDVKM. The CDR3 nucleotides are TGTGCCAGCACGAGACTAGCGGCTAACCAAGAGACCCAGTACTTC. Residues: CASTRLAANQETQYF.

Here the CDR3 DNA reads TGTGCCAGCAGTTTCGGGACTAGCGGTAACAATGAGCAGTTCTTC. The encoded protein is CASSFGTSGNNEQFF. The chain joins TRBV28 to TRBJ2-1; 11 bases are shared with TRBD2. CDR1 and CDR2 (germline): MDHEN, SYDVKM. This CDR3 comprises 15 residues. The junction had 3 bases not matched to a gene; V was cut back by 3 bases and J by 5 bases.

The rearrangement uses TRBV11-1 and TRBJ1-4, with a tentative D call TRBD1 (6 bases). Germline lookup yields CDR1 SGHAT and CDR2 FQDESV (reference sequence). V gave up 5 bases and J gave up 0 bases, with 16 bases separating them. The CDR3 spans 17 residues. The CDR3 here is CASSKTRDIATNEKLFF. CDR3 DNA sequence: TGTGCCAGCAGCAAAACCCGGGACATTGCAACTAATGAAAAACTGTTTTTT.

This clone came up a few times. The V and J genes are TRBV6-5 and TRBJ2-1, with D possibly matching TRBD2 (6 bases). V lost 4 bases, J lost 4 bases, and 14 bases lay in between. The germline V gene encodes CDR1 MNHEY and CDR2 SVGAGI. This CDR3 has 15 amino acids. CDR3 sequence reads: CASSSTGTVYNEQFF. Here the CDR3 DNA reads TGTGCCAGCAGTTCCACCGGGACTGTATACAATGAGCAGTTCTTC.

The CDR3 DNA follows: TGCGCCAGCAGCTCAACAGCGGGACGTTACAATGAGCAGTTCTTC. Amino acids: CASSSTAGRYNEQFF. The chain carries TRBV5-1 and TRBJ2-1; the match to TRBD2 covers 7 bases. The CDR3 runs 15 residues. The germline V gene has CDR1 SGHRS and CDR2 YFSETQ. Unmatched junction bases numbered 7, after V lost 3 bases and J lost 4 bases.

This chain joins TRBV29-1 and TRBJ2-7; 10 nucleotides align to TRBD2. The CDR3 loop spans 14 amino acids. The germline gives CDR1 SQVTM, CDR2 ANQGSEA. The V and J ends lost 7 bases and 4 bases, in that order; junction bases with no gene match: 10. In DNA, the CDR3 is TGCAGCGCTCAACCGGGACTAGCGCCTTACGAGCAGTACTTC. Amino acid sequence: CSAQPGLAPYEQYF.

The chain carries TRBV6-5 and TRBJ1-2; TRBD1 matches at 7 bases. Unmatched junction bases numbered 7, after V lost 5 bases and J lost 7 bases. Looked up from germline, CDR1 is MNHEY and CDR2 is SVGAGI. The CDR3 runs to 13 residues. As DNA, the CDR3 is TGTGCCAGCAGTCTACTGACAGGGTGTGGCTACACCTTC. Translated, it gives CASSLLTGCGYTF.

The chain links TRBV28 to TRBJ1-5, with D perhaps TRBD1 (6 bases). The CDR3 totals 13 residues. The germline V and J ends were trimmed by 8 bases and 0 bases, with 8 bases remaining between them. The germline CDR1 and CDR2 sequences are MDHEN and SYDVKM. CDR3 DNA sequence: TGTGCCAGCGGGACAAGTAGCAATCAGCCCCAGCATTTT. Translation gives CASGTSSNQPQHF.

The rearrangement links TRBV7-9 to TRBJ1-5, with a possible D match to TRBD1 (6 bases). The CDR3 has 13 amino acids. Germline CDR1 reads SEHNR; CDR2 reads FQNEAQ (reference sequence). Trimming cost V 6 bases and J 5 bases, with 11 bases left between them. The CDR3: CASSRQEDQPQHF. In DNA, the CDR3 is TGTGCCAGCAGTCGACAGGAGGATCAGCCCCAGCATTTT.

This clone has just a few counts. The genes are TRBV4-2 and TRBJ1-4; D is unresolved. From germline, CDR1 is LGHNA and CDR2 YNFKEQ. The CDR3 covers 15 residues. Trimming stripped 5 bases from V and 7 bases from J, with 17 bases between. The CDR3 loop is CASSSPEGDGEKLFF. The CDR3 DNA reads as TGTGCCAGCAGCTCCCCGGAGGGTGACGGTGAAAAACTGTTTTTT.

In this sample, this clone turned up once. This rearrangement joins TRBV6-6 to TRBJ1-3; D might be TRBD1 (5 bases). The CDR3 runs to 16 residues. V lost 8 bases and J lost 0, with 17 bases in between. CDR1 is MNHNY, CDR2 SVGAGI, per germline (reference sequence). CDR3 protein: CASQRQPTVSGNTIYF. CDR3 nucleotide sequence: TGTGCCAGCCAAAGGCAGCCGACAGTCTCTGGAAACACCATATATTTT.

The J gene is TRBJ1-4, the V gene TRBV5-1; tentatively, D is TRBD1 (6 bases). Trimming removed 1 base at V and 7 bases at J, with 8 bases between. From germline, CDR1 is SGHRS and CDR2 YFSETQ. The CDR3 spans 13 residues. The CDR3: CASSLQDSEKLFF. The CDR3, as DNA: TGCGCCAGCAGCTTGCAGGACAGTGAAAAACTGTTTTTT. The full variable domain, rest sourced from reference TRBV5-1 and TRBJ1-4, is KAGVTQTPRYLIKTRGQQVTLSCSPISGHRSVSWYQQTPGQGLQFLFEYFSETQRNKGNFPGRFSGRQFSNSRSEMNVSTLELGDSALYLCASSLQDSEKLFFGSGTQLSVL.

This clone was detected only once. The rearrangement links TRBV19 to TRBJ1-1; TRBD1 matches 7 bases. The germline V gene encodes CDR1 LNHDA and CDR2 SQIVND (reference sequence). The CDR3 loop spans 16 amino acids. V lost 7 bases to trimming and J lost 4 bases; unmatched junction nucleotides: 15. The CDR3: CASTSAGQQGITEAFF. CDR3 coding DNA: TGTGCCAGTACTTCTGCGGGGCAACAGGGGATCACTGAAGCTTTCTTT.

The chain recombines TRBV7-9 with TRBJ2-7, with 7 bases aligning to TRBD2. Germline values: CDR1 SEHNR, CDR2 FQNEAQ (reference sequence). Losses at the gene ends were 1 base for V and 6 bases for J; bases not matched to a gene: 6. CDR3 length: 14 amino acids. The CDR3, as DNA: TGTGCCAGCAGCTTAGTGAGGACTAGTTCCGAGCAGTACTTC. Translated: CASSLVRTSSEQYF.

There are a few counts of this clone. The rearrangement joins TRBV5-4 to TRBJ2-5, with 9 bases aligning to TRBD2. The junction had 12 bases not matched to a gene; V was cut back by 4 bases and J by 5 bases. The length of the CDR3 is 16 residues. Germline assignment: CDR1 SGHNT and CDR2 YYREEE (reference sequence). This chain's CDR3 is CASSPVGRGGRETQYF. The DNA of the CDR3 is TGTGCCAGCAGCCCCGTTGGGCGGGGGGGCCGGGAGACCCAGTACTTC. The variable domain in full, with the rest retrieved from reference TRBV5-4 and TRBJ2-5, is ETGVTQSPTHLIKTRGQQVTLRCSSQSGHNTVSWYQQALGQGPQFIFQYYREEENGRGNFPPRFSGLQFPNYSSELNVNALELDDSALYLCASSPVGRGGRETQYFGPGTRLLVL.

The J gene is TRBJ2-1, the V gene TRBV5-4; TRBD2 aligns across 8 bases. Germline V gene sequence: CDR1 SGHNT, CDR2 YYREEE (reference sequence). The CDR3 has 16 residues. Trimming removed 2 bases from V and 5 bases from J; junction bases left unmatched: 9. CDR3 residues: CASSLGAGAAHNEQFF. Here the CDR3 DNA reads TGTGCCAGCAGCTTAGGAGCGGGGGCTGCCCACAATGAGCAGTTCTTC.

This clone was recorded a few times. V is TRBV28 and J is TRBJ1-5; D remains ambiguous. Trimming removed 6 bases at V and 0 bases at J, with 6 bases between. The germline CDR1 and CDR2 sequences are MDHEN and SYDVKM. This CDR3 region has 13 residues. The CDR3 loop is CASRKPSNQPQHF. The CDR3 DNA reads as TGTGCCAGCAGAAAGCCTAGCAATCAGCCCCAGCATTTT.

This clone was counted a few times. This chain uses TRBV7-3 with TRBJ2-7, with 8 bases that match TRBD1. Looked up from germline, CDR1 is SGHTA and CDR2 is FQGTGA. This CDR3 spans 15 amino acids. Trimming took 2 bases from V and 5 from J; bases not matched to a gene: 8. CDR3 residues: CASSLVRTGLHEQYF. The DNA for the CDR3 is TGTGCCAGCAGCTTAGTCCGGACAGGGCTCCACGAGCAGTACTTC.